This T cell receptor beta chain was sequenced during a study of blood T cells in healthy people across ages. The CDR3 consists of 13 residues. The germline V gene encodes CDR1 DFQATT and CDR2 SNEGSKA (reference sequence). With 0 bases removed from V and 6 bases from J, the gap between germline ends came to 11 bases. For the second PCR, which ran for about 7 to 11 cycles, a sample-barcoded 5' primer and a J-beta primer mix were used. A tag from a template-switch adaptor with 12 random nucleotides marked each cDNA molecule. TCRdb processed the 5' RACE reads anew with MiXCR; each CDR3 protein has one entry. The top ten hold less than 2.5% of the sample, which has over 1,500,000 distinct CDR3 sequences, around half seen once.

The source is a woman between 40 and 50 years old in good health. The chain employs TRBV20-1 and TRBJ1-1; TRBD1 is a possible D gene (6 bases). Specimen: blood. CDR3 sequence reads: CSARDPEGAEAFF. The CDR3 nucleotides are TGCAGTGCTAGAGATCCGGAGGGGGCTGAAGCTTTCTTT.